This T cell receptor (beta chain) was sequenced in a study of early T cells in non-severe SARS-CoV-2 infection. Study background: Chains were unpaired, as sequencing was done on bulk RNA from unsorted whole blood.

TCRdb fed the 5' RACE reads into MiXCR, producing one record per CDR3 protein. Altogether about 36,000 distinct CDR3 sequences are present, 3.5% to 4% being singletons, with the ten largest covering more than 8.5%. This CDR3 has 15 amino acids. The junction had 7 bases not matched to a gene; V was cut back by 4 bases and J by 0 bases. CDR1 is SGDLS and CDR2 is YYNGEE in the germline V gene. The table lists this clonotype with many counts. The J gene is TRBJ2-7, the V gene TRBV9, with TRBD1 identical over 7 bases. The sample was whole blood. The sequence was collected from an adult who was a healthcare worker with PCR-confirmed SARS-CoV-2 infection or an uninfected control (not recorded which). For the CDR3, the DNA is TGTGCCAGCAGCCCCAACCGGGACAGCTCCTACGAGCAGTACTTC. Protein sequence: CASSPNRDSSYEQYF.